These 8 T cell receptor beta chains share one sample of origin, sequenced in a study of blood T cell repertoires in COVID-19. Sequencing was performed with immunoSEQ multiplex PCR; in TCRdb, only in-frame clones are kept and a portion is missing. Altogether fewer than 400,000 clones are present, around nine tenths being singletons, with the ten largest covering roughly a tenth. The sequenced sample consisted of PBMCs or T cells enriched from blood (not recorded which). Source of these receptors: a woman aged 45-60 years who had recovered from COVID-19.

J is TRBJ1-6 and V is TRBV4-1; TRBD1 is a possible D gene (5 bases). CDR1 and CDR2 from the germline V gene are MGHRA and YSYEKL. This CDR3 is 15 amino acids long. V was cut by 1 base and J by 7 bases, with 11 bases left in between. In DNA form, the CDR3 reads TGCGCCAGCAGCCAAGTCCAGGGAAACAATTCACCCCTCCACTTT. This gives the protein CASSQVQGNNSPLHF.

The V gene is TRBV12-3 or TRBV12-4, the J gene TRBJ1-6, with D possibly being TRBD1 (5 bases). V lost 2 bases and J lost 8, with 7 bases in between. The CDR3 loop spans 13 amino acids. The CDR3 nucleotides are TGTGCCAGCAGTTTAAGCAGGGATTCACCCCTCCACTTT. It codes for CASSLSRDSPLHF.

This clone turned up a few times. The rearrangement links TRBV6-5 to TRBJ2-7; weak D call: TRBD1 (6 bases). V lost 6 bases and J lost 0, with 12 bases in between. The CDR3 runs to 14 residues. Germline V gives CDR1 MNHEY, CDR2 SVGAGI. CDR3: CASRQPGVSYEQYF. The CDR3 DNA reads TGTGCCAGCAGGCAACCAGGGGTCTCCTACGAGCAGTACTTC.

V usage is TRBV12-3 or TRBV12-4 and J usage is TRBJ1-2; possibly TRBD1 for D (5 bases). This CDR3 region has 13 residues. The V end lost 8 bases, the J end lost 7 bases, and 17 bases lay between the germline ends. The CDR3 DNA reads as TGTGCCAGCTACCGGGGGTCTTCGTTTGGCTACACCTTC. It yields the protein CASYRGSSFGYTF.

The chain has TRBV9 and TRBJ1-2; D may be TRBD1 (6 bases). Trimming removed 6 bases from V and 6 bases from J, with 18 bases in between. This CDR3 region has 14 residues. In germline, CDR1 is SGDLS, CDR2 YYNGEE. DNA for the CDR3: TGTGCCAGCACCAAGGGGGGGGCACCTAATGGCTACACCTTC. Protein product: CASTKGGAPNGYTF.

This clone was seen only once. The J gene is TRBJ2-7, the V gene TRBV27; D remains ambiguous. CDR1 is MNHEY and CDR2 is SMNVEV in the germline V gene (reference sequence). With 4 bases removed from V and 3 bases from J, the gap between germline ends came to 10 bases. The CDR3 runs to 13 residues. CDR3 loop: CASSSSGVYEQYF. The CDR3 nucleotides read TGTGCCAGCAGTTCGTCGGGTGTCTACGAGCAGTACTTC.

The V call is TRBV19, the J call TRBJ1-1, with a weak D call TRBD1 (6 bases). Germline CDR1 and CDR2: LNHDA and SQIVND (reference sequence). Trimming cost V 7 bases and J 13 bases, with 31 bases left between them. CDR3 length: 16 residues. The CDR3 region is CASTNLGASLMASGFF. The CDR3 bases are TGTGCCAGTACCAACCTGGGGGCGTCGTTAATGGCCTCAGGTTTCTTT.

The chain has TRBV24-1 and TRBJ1-5, with D perhaps matching TRBD1 (6 bases). The CDR3 consists of 13 residues. CDR1 KGHDR and CDR2 SFDVKD come from the germline V gene. V lost 7 bases, J lost 3 bases, and 9 bases lay in between. DNA for the CDR3: TGTGCCACCAGAGGACAGTCCAATCAGCCCCAGCATTTT. Protein sequence: CATRGQSNQPQHF.